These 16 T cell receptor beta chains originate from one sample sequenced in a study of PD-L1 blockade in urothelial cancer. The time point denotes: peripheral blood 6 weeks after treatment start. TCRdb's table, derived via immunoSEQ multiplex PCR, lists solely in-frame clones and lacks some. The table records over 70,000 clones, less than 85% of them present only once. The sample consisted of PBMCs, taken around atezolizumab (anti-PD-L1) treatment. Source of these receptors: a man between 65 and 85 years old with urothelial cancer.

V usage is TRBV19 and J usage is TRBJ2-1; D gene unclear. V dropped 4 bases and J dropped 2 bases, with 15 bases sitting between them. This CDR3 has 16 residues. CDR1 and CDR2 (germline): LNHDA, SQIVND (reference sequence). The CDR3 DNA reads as TGTGCCAGTAGTACCGACCCAGAGGATCCCTACAATGAGCAGTTCTTC. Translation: CASSTDPEDPYNEQFF.

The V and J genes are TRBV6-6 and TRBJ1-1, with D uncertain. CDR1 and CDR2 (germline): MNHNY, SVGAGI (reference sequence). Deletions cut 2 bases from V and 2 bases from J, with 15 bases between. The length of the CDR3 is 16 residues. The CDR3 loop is CASSYGGPSGNTEAFF. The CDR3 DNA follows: TGTGCCAGCAGTTACGGAGGTCCTAGCGGCAACACTGAAGCTTTCTTT.

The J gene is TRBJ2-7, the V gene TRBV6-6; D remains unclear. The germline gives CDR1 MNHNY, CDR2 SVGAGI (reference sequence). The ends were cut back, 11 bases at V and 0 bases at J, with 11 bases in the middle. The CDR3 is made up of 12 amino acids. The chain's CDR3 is CAASVNSYEQYF. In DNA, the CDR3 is TGTGCCGCCTCGGTCAACTCCTACGAGCAGTACTTC.

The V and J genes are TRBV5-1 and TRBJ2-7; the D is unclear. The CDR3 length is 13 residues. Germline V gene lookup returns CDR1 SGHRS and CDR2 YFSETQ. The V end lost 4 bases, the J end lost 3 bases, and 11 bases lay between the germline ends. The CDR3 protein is CASSPDIHYEQYF. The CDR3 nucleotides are TGCGCCAGCAGCCCTGACATCCACTACGAGCAGTACTTC.

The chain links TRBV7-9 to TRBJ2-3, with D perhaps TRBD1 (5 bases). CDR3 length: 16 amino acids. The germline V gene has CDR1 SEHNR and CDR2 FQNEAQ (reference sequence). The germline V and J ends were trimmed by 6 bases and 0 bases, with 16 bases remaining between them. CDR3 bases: TGTGCCAGCAGTCCTGGGTGGACACTTAGCACAGATACGCAGTATTTT. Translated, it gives CASSPGWTLSTDTQYF.

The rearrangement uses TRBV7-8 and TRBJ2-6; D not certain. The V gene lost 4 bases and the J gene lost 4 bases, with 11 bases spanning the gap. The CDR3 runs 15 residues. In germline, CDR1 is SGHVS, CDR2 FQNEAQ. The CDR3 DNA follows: TGTGCCAGCAGCTCAACTTCTTTCGGGGCCAACGTCCTGACTTTC. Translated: CASSSTSFGANVLTF.

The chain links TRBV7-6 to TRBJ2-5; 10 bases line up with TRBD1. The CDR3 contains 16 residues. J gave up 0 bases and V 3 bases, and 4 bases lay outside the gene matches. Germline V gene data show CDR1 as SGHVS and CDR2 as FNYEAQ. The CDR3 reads CASSLGQGRYQETQYF. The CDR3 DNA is TGTGCCAGCAGCTTGGGACAGGGGAGGTACCAAGAGACCCAGTACTTC. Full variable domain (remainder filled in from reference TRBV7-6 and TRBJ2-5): GAGVSQSPRYKVTKRGQDVALRCDPISGHVSLYWYRQALGQGPEFLTYFNYEAQQDKSGLPNDRFSAERPEGSISTLTIQRTEQRDSAMYRCASSLGQGRYQETQYFGPGTRLLVL.

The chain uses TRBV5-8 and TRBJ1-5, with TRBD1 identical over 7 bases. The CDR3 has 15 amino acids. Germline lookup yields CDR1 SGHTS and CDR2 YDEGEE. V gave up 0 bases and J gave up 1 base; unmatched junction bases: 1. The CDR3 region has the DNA TGTGCCAGCAGCTTGGGACAGGGCAGCAATCAGCCCCAGCATTTT. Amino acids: CASSLGQGSNQPQHF.

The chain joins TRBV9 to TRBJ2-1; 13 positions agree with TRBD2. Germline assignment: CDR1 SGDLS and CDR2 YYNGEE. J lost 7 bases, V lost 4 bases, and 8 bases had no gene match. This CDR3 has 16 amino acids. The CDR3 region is CASSLRLAGGTNEQFF. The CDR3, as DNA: TGTGCCAGCAGCCTCCGACTAGCGGGGGGCACTAATGAGCAGTTCTTC.

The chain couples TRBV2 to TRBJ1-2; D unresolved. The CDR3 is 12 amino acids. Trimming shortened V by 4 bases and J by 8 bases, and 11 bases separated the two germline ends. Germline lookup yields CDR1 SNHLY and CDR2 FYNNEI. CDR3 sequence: CASSVGRVGYTF. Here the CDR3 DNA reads TGTGCCAGCAGTGTTGGGAGAGTGGGCTACACCTTC.

CDR3 sequence reads: CASRAGGQPQHF. The CDR3 bases are TGTGCCAGCAGGGCAGGGGGTCAGCCCCAGCATTTT. The chain uses TRBV6-1 and TRBJ1-5; 7 bases agree with TRBD1. V lost 6 bases to trimming and J lost 6 bases; unmatched junction nucleotides: 2. This CDR3 region has 12 residues. Germline V gene lookup returns CDR1 MNHNS and CDR2 SASEGT.

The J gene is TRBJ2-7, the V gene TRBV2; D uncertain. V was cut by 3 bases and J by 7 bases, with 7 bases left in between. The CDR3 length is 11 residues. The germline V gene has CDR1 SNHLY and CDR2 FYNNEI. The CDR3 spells CASSEYREQYF. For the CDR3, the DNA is TGTGCCAGCAGTGAGTACAGAGAGCAGTACTTC.

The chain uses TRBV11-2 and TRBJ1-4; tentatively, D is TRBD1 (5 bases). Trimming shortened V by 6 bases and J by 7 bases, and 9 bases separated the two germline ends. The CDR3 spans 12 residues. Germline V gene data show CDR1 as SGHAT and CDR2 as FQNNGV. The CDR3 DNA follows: TGTGCCAGCAGTTGGGGGGTTGAAAAACTGTTTTTT. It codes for CASSWGVEKLFF.

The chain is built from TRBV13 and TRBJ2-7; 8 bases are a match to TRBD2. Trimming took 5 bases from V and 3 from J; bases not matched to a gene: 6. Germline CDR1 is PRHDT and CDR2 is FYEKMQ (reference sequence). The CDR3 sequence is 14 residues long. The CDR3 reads CASSTLAGFYEQYF. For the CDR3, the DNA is TGTGCCAGCAGCACCTTAGCGGGGTTCTACGAGCAGTACTTC.

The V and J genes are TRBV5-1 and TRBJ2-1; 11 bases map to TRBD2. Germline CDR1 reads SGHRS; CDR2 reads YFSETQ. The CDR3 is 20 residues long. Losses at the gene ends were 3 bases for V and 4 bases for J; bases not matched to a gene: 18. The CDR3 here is CASSSSLGTSGPYGYNEQFF. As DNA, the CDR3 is TGCGCCAGCAGCTCCTCCCTCGGGACTAGCGGCCCCTACGGATACAATGAGCAGTTCTTC.

CDR3 DNA sequence: TGTGCCAGCAGCGATGGGACAGGGGGCTCCACTAATGGCTACACCTTC. It translates to CASSDGTGGSTNGYTF. The rearrangement uses TRBV9 and TRBJ1-2, with TRBD1 identical over 12 bases. CDR3 length: 16 residues. V shed 3 bases and J 6 bases; nucleotides not matched to a gene: 9. CDR1 is SGDLS, CDR2 YYNGEE, per germline. Complete variable domain (other parts from reference TRBV9 and TRBJ1-2): DSGVTQTPKHLITATGQRVTLRCSPRSGDLSVYWYQQSLDQGLQFLIQYYNGEERAKGNILERFSAQQFPDLHSELNLSSLELGDSALYFCASSDGTGGSTNGYTFGSGTRLTVV.